The 6 T cell receptor beta chains below all came from one sample that was sequenced in a study of blood T cells in healthy people across ages. Combining a sample-barcoded 5' primer with a J-beta primer mix, a second PCR ran for roughly 7 to 12 cycles. Using its own MiXCR run on the 5' RACE reads, TCRdb lists one record per CDR3 protein. Of about 1.4 million distinct CDR3 sequences listed, 59% are singletons. The sequencing sample was made of blood. The receptor source for this set is a young man in good health.

This clonotype appeared a few times. The chain combines TRBV10-3 with TRBJ2-3, with TRBD2 matching over 7 bases. This CDR3 contains 14 residues. V trimming: 9 bases; J trimming: 6 bases; junction bases outside the gene matches: 12. Germline lookup yields CDR1 ENHRY and CDR2 SYGVKD. The CDR3 spells CAIKPSGRWDTQYF. The CDR3 DNA reads TGTGCCATAAAACCTAGCGGCCGGTGGGATACGCAGTATTTT.

The chain carries TRBV9 and TRBJ2-1, with D possibly matching TRBD2 (6 bases). The end of the DNA fits TRBJ2-7 better, so the J call may be wrong. The CDR3 loop spans 16 amino acids. Germline assignment: CDR1 SGDLS and CDR2 YYNGEE. The CDR3 protein is CASGGSTGVTYNEQYF. CDR3 sequence (DNA): TGTGCCAGCGGTGGATCGACGGGAGTGACCTACAATGAGCAGTACTTC.

The chain links TRBV27 to TRBJ2-1; D is undetermined. CDR3 length: 13 residues. V was clipped by 3 bases and J by 7 bases, with 10 bases between them. Germline loops: CDR1 MNHEY, CDR2 SMNVEV (reference sequence). DNA of the CDR3: TGTGCCAGCAGTTTTAGTCGTAGAAATGAGCAGTTCTTC. Its translation is CASSFSRRNEQFF.

The chain employs TRBV29-1 and TRBJ2-2; D is unclear. V lost 1 base to trimming and J lost 6 bases, with 6 bases between them. The CDR3 totals 12 residues. In germline, CDR1 is SQVTM, CDR2 ANQGSEA. The CDR3 nucleotides are TGCAGCGTTGAAGGGGTCCCCGGGGAGCTGTTTTTT. Translating it yields CSVEGVPGELFF.

The rearrangement joins TRBV20-1 to TRBJ2-5, with 7 bases lining up with TRBD2. The J call may be wrong; the DNA end is better matched by TRBJ2-7. The germline gives CDR1 DFQATT, CDR2 SNEGSKA (reference sequence). The CDR3 length is 13 residues. The CDR3 bases are TGCAGTGCTCCTGGGGGAGGGACCTACGAGCAGTACTTC. Translated: CSAPGGGTYEQYF.

This clonotype was detected once. The DNA of the CDR3 is TGCAGTTCCGGGACTAGCGGGAGGTTGCAGACCCAGTACTTC. It yields the protein CSSGTSGRLQTQYF. The chain recombines TRBV20-1 with TRBJ2-5, with 15 bases identical to TRBD2. CDR3 size: 14 residues. The V segment lost 8 bases and the J segment 6 bases; nucleotides outside the gene matches: 7. Germline V gene data show CDR1 as DFQATT and CDR2 as SNEGSKA (reference sequence).